The rows below give T cell receptor beta chains drawn from one sample of a study of blood T cell repertoires in COVID-19. TCRdb's copy holds only in-frame clones and misses some; the assay was immunoSEQ multiplex PCR. The sample records about 71,000 clones, approximately 92% being singletons. Source material: peripheral blood. All receptors come from a woman older than 75 with acute or convalescent COVID-19. Each CDR3 is given with its conserved first and last residue. D genes are given only for firm matches. Size values are once, few and many counts, or a class for expanded clones, and some rows have none.

V gene	D gene	J gene	clone size	CDR3 protein	CDR3 DNA
TRBV19	NA	TRBJ1-4	NA	CASSTRVQYTEKLFF	TGTGCCAGTAGTACGAGGGTTCAATACACCGAAAAACTGTTTTTT
TRBV7-9	NA	TRBJ1-4	NA	CASSPRQSDEKLFF	TGTGCCAGCAGCCCTCGACAGTCAGATGAAAAACTGTTTTTT
TRBV4-2	TRBD1	TRBJ2-3	NA	CASSQDRQGVDTQYF	TGTGCCAGCAGCCAAGATCGGCAGGGGGTAGATACGCAGTATTTT
TRBV7-9	NA	TRBJ1-2	NA	CATTRGWNYGYTF	TGTGCCACCACCCGGGGGTGGAACTATGGCTACACCTTC
TRBV7-3	NA	TRBJ2-1	few	CASSLSRDNEQFF	TGTGCCAGCAGCTTAAGCAGGGACAATGAGCAGTTCTTC
TRBV3-1/TRBV3-2	NA	TRBJ2-1	NA	CASSQSLRGLPYNEQFF	TGTGCCAGCAGCCAATCCTTAAGAGGACTACCTTACAATGAGCAGTTCTTC
TRBV7-8	TRBD1	TRBJ1-4	NA	CASSLVGGQGSREVLFF	TGTGCCAGCAGCTTAGTCGGCGGACAGGGGTCGCGTGAGGTACTGTTTTTT
TRBV10-3	TRBD1	TRBJ1-2	NA	CAISQGEGGGYTF	TGTGCCATTTCACAGGGGGAGGGTGGTGGCTACACCTTC
TRBV5-5	NA	TRBJ1-1	NA	CASSLFQPGLNTEAFF	TGTGCCAGCAGCTTGTTCCAGCCAGGGTTGAACACTGAAGCTTTCTTT
TRBV19	TRBD1	TRBJ2-1	NA	CASSSTGAAGNEQFF	TGTGCCAGTAGTTCGACAGGGGCCGCCGGCAATGAGCAGTTCTTC
TRBV7-2	NA	TRBJ2-2	NA	CASSLGLGRGATGELFF	TGTGCCAGCAGCTTAGGTCTAGGCCGGGGGGCCACCGGGGAGCTGTTTTTT
TRBV3-1/TRBV3-2	TRBD2	TRBJ2-7	NA	CASSQKAGVRDYEQYF	TGTGCCAGCAGCCAAAAAGCGGGAGTCCGGGACTACGAGCAGTACTTC
TRBV28	NA	TRBJ1-2	NA	CASITGQGSPRGYTF	TGTGCCAGCATCACCGGGCAGGGTAGTCCTCGGGGCTACACCTTC
TRBV5-1	TRBD2	TRBJ2-1	NA	CASSLTSGGVNNEQFF	TGCGCCAGCAGCTTGACTAGCGGGGGCGTAAACAATGAGCAGTTCTTC
TRBV2	TRBD1	TRBJ2-7	NA	CASSDIGQGTYEQYF	TGTGCCAGCAGTGACATTGGACAGGGGACCTACGAGCAGTACTTC
TRBV4-1	NA	TRBJ2-5	NA	CASSRDGLQETQYF	TGCGCCAGCAGCCGAGACGGGTTACAAGAGACCCAGTACTTC
TRBV7-9	NA	TRBJ1-2	NA	CASSLGQGNNYGYTF	TGTGCCAGCAGCTTAGGTCAGGGGAACAACTATGGCTACACCTTC
TRBV7-6	TRBD1	TRBJ2-2	NA	CASSPGQGDTGELFF	TGTGCCAGCAGCCCGGGACAGGGGGACACCGGGGAGCTGTTTTTT
TRBV19	TRBD1	TRBJ1-2	NA	CASSLGQLYDGYTF	TGTGCCAGTAGTTTGGGACAGCTTTACGATGGCTACACCTTC
TRBV9	NA	TRBJ1-1	NA	CASSAGHRNTEAFF	TGTGCCAGCAGCGCGGGACATCGGAACACTGAAGCTTTCTTT
TRBV19	TRBD1	TRBJ1-2	NA	CASTSGTDGYTF	TGTGCCAGTACCTCCGGGACAGATGGCTACACCTTC
TRBV11-2	NA	TRBJ2-4	NA	CASSLDNGGVAKNIQYF	TGTGCCAGCAGCTTAGATAATGGGGGCGTAGCCAAAAACATTCAGTACTTC
TRBV4-1	TRBD1	TRBJ2-7	NA	CASSLRTGGAEQYF	TGCGCCAGCAGCCTTCGGACAGGGGGAGCCGAGCAGTACTTC
TRBV19	TRBD2	TRBJ2-3	NA	CASSLGSSGSGTDTQYF	TGTGCCAGTAGTCTCGGCTCCAGCGGGAGCGGGACAGATACGCAGTATTTT
TRBV18	TRBD2	TRBJ2-3	NA	CASSQTSSGRQTDTQYF	TGTGCCAGCTCACAGACCTCTAGCGGGAGACAGACAGATACGCAGTATTTT
TRBV19	TRBD1	TRBJ1-5	NA	CASSTSGGVSQPQHF	TGTGCCAGTAGTACCTCAGGGGGCGTGAGTCAGCCCCAGCATTTT
TRBV5-1	NA	TRBJ2-1	NA	CASSYSGSSYNEQFF	TGCGCCAGCAGCTATAGCGGAAGCTCCTACAATGAGCAGTTCTTC
TRBV19	NA	TRBJ1-2	NA	CASTSWGGYGYTF	TGTGCCAGTACCAGTTGGGGGGGCTATGGCTACACCTTC
TRBV6-1	NA	TRBJ1-1	NA	CASSELVNTEAFF	TGTGCCAGCAGTGAACTAGTGAACACTGAAGCTTTCTTT
TRBV7-9	NA	TRBJ2-1	NA	CASSLVARLSVTYNEQFF	TGTGCCAGCAGCTTAGTTGCCAGGCTGAGTGTCACCTACAATGAGCAGTTCTTC
TRBV7-2	NA	TRBJ1-4	NA	CASSLVYNEKLFF	TGTGCCAGCAGCTTAGTTTATAATGAAAAACTGTTTTTT
TRBV7-2	NA	TRBJ1-3	once	CASSPGIGNTIYF	TGTGCCAGCAGCCCAGGGATCGGAAACACCATATATTTT
TRBV4-3	TRBD2	TRBJ2-2	NA	CASSQTGRGGLPGELFF	TGCGCCAGCAGCCAAACGGGGCGGGGGGGCTTGCCCGGGGAGCTGTTTTTT
TRBV7-9	TRBD2	TRBJ2-1	NA	CASSSPLAGADNEQFF	TGTGCCAGCAGCTCCCCCTTAGCGGGGGCGGACAATGAGCAGTTCTTC
TRBV7-9	NA	TRBJ1-2	NA	CASIREGGNYGYTF	TGTGCCAGCATCCGGGAGGGTGGGAACTATGGCTACACCTTC
TRBV11-2	TRBD1	TRBJ2-4	NA	CASSPGQVDKNIQYF	TGTGCCAGCAGCCCCGGACAGGTAGACAAAAACATTCAGTACTTC
TRBV5-1	NA	TRBJ1-4	NA	CASSLGLYSGGATNEKLFF	TGCGCCAGCAGCTTGGGGCTATATTCGGGGGGAGCAACTAATGAAAAACTGTTTTTT
TRBV7-9	NA	TRBJ1-1	NA	CASSFTAGIQNTEAFF	TGTGCCAGCAGCTTCACCGCGGGGATTCAGAACACTGAAGCTTTCTTT
TRBV5-6	NA	TRBJ1-2	NA	CASSPWTGNGYTF	TGTGCCAGCAGCCCGTGGACTGGGAATGGCTACACCTTC
TRBV2	NA	TRBJ2-7	NA	CATAWGPGVSYEQYF	TGTGCCACCGCTTGGGGGCCAGGGGTCTCCTACGAGCAGTACTTC
TRBV2	NA	TRBJ1-5	NA	CASSERRLSNQPQHF	TGTGCCAGCAGTGAACGCAGGCTAAGCAATCAGCCCCAGCATTTT